This T cell receptor beta chain was documented in a study of blood T cell repertoires in COVID-19. Study-level background: PBMCs, B-cell-depleted T cells, or T cells provided the cDNA or gDNA that made up the material.

Some clones are missing from TCRdb's copy, which holds only in-frame ones; the method was immunoSEQ multiplex PCR. The sample gives 60,000 to 85,000 clones, 65% to 90% of which show up once; roughly a sixth is in the top ten. CDR3 length: 17 residues. V trimming: 4 bases; J trimming: 3 bases; junction bases outside the gene matches: 11. Germline V gene sequence: CDR1 MNHNS, CDR2 SASEGT. The sequencing sample was made of peripheral blood. The receptor comes from a human donor in a cohort sampled during active COVID-19. The rearrangement links TRBV6-1 to TRBJ2-3; 9 bases match TRBD2. The CDR3 region has the DNA TGTGCCAGCAGTGGGGGGAGCGGCGGGAGGGGGACAGATACGCAGTATTTT. Translated, it gives CASSGGSGGRGTDTQYF.